This T cell receptor beta chain originates from a study of T cells after somatic rescue of genetic block. The data were produced by immunoSEQ multiplex PCR, yet TCRdb's version contains in-frame clones alone and is incomplete. The sample has roughly 110,000 clones, about 89% seen once. With V trimmed by 0 bases and J by 2 bases, 3 bases remained unmatched. Germline CDR1 LGHNA, CDR2 YSLEER. This CDR3 region has 17 residues. Specimen: peripheral blood mononuclear cells (PBMCs). The source of this sequence is a woman aged 18-29 years. The genes are TRBV4-3 and TRBJ2-3; 12 bases align to TRBD2. In DNA form, the CDR3 reads TGCGCCAGCAGCCAAGATGCTAGCGGGGGGGACACAGATACGCAGTATTTT. Protein sequence: CASSQDASGGDTDTQYF.